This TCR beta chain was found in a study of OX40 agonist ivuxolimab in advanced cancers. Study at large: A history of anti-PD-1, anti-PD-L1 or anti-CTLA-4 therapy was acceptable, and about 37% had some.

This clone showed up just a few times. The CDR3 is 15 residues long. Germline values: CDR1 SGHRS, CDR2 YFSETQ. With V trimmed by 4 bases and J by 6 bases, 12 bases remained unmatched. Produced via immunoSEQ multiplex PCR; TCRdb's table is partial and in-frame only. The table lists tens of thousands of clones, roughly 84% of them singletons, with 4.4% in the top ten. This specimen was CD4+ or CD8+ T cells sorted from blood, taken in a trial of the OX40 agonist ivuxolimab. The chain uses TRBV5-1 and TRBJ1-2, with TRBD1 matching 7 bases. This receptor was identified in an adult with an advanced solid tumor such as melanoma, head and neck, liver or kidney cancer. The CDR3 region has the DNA TGCGCCAGCAGCGAGACAGGGTATTCTCACAATGGCTACACCTTC. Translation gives CASSETGYSHNGYTF. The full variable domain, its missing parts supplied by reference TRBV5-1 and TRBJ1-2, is KAGVTQTPRYLIKTRGQQVTLSCSPISGHRSVSWYQQTPGQGLQFLFEYFSETQRNKGNFPGRFSGRQFSNSRSEMNVSTLELGDSALYLCASSETGYSHNGYTFGSGTRLTVV.